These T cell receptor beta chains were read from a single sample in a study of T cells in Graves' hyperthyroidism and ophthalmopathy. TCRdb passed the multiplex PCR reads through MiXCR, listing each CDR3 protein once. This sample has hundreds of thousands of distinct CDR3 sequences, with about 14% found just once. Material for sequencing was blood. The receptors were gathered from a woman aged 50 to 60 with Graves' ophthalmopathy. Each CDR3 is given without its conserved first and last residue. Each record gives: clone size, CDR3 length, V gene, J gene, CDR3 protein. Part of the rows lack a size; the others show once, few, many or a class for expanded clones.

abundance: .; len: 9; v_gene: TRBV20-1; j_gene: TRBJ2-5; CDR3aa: SAPDQETQY
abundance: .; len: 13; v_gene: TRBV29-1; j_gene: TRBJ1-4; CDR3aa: SVVFYGSGHEKLF
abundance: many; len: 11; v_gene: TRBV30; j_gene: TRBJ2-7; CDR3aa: ACTDSVAYEQY
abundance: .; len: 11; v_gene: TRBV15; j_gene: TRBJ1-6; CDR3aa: ATSREPNSPPH
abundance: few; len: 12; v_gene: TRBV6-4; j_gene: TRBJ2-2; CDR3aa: ASSETQVSGELF
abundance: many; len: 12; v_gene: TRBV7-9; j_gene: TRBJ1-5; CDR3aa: ASSRGGINQPQH
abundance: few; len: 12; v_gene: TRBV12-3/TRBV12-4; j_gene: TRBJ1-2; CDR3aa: ASVNEGPNYGYT
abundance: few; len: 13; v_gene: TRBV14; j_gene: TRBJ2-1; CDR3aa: ASSHAVQGNNEQF
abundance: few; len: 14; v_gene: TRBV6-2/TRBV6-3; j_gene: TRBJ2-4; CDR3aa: ASSYGRGTAKTIQY
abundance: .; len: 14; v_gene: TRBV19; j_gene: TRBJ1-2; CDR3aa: ASSIPSGVEGYGYT
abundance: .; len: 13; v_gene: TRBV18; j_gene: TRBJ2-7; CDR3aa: ASSPPAGASYEQY
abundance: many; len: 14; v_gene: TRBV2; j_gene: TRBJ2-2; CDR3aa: ASSESSGGATGELF
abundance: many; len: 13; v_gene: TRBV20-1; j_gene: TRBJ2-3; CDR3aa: SAQSASGRRDTQY
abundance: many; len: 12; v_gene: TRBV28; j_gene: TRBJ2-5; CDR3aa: ASSFMSYQETQY
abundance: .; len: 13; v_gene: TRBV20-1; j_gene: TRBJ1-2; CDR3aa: SARDARDLNYGYT
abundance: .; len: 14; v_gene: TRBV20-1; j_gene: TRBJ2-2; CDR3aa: SATLLAGEYTGELF
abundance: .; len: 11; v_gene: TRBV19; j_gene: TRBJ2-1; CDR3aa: ASGDSDLDEQF
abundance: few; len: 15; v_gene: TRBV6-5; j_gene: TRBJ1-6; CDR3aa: ASSYSGNPGHNSPLH
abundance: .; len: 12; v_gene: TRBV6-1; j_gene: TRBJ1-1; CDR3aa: ASSTSWGYTEAF
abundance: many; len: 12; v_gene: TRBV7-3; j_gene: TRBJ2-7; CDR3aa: ASSLTGTNSEQY
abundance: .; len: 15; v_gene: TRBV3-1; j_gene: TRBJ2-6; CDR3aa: ASSQAPLGSGANVLT
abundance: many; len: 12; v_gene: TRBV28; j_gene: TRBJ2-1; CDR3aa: ASSSTGLVNEQF
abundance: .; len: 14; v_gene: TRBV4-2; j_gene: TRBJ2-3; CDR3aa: ASSHISWERSDTQY
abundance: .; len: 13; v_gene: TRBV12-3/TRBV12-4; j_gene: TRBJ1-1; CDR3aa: ASSYGSNGDTEAF
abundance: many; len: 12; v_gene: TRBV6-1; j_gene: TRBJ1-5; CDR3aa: ASSRTGLNQPQH
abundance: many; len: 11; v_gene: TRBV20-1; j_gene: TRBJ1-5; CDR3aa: SAWDIEGQPQH
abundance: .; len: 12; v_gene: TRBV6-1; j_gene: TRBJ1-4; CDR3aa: ASRSGTGLGKLF
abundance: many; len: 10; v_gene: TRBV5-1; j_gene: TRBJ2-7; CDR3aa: ASSWDGHEQY
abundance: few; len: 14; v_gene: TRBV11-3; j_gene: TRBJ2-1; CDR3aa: ASSHNLFGSTDEQF
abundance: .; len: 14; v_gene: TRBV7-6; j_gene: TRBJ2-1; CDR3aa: ASSGQLAGGKGEQF
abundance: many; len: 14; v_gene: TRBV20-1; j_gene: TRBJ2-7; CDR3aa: SASKERTSGFYEQY
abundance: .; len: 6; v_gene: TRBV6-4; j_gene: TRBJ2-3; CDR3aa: ASPKQY
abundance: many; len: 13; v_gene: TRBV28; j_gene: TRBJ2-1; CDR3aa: ASNTLGGVGNEQF
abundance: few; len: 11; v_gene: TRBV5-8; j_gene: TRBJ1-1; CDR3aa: ASNRGKDTEAF
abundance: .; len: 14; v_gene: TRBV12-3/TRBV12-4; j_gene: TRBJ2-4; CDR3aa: ASSFSGILAKNIQY
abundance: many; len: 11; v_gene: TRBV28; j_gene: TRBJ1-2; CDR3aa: ASSSSGDYGYT
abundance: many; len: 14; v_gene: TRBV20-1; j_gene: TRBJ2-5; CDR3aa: SASILAGGPGETQY